This entry lists 18 T cell receptor beta chains sequenced from one sample in a study of long-term antiretroviral therapy in people with HIV (dated by TCRdb to between 2021 and 2022). The immunoSEQ hsTCRB v3.0 assay was used at survey level resolution to sequence the TRB variable region. What TCRdb holds here is the immuneACCESS table cut down to in-frame rearrangements. Part of the clones is not present; checked against another copy, under half of the missing clones reflect an unresolved V gene, and the others are unexplained. Recorded for this sample are 48,000 or so clones; roughly 80% of them occurred a single time. Roughly 3% of the sample goes to the ten largest clones. Specimen: unsorted PBMCs, collected 0.8 years after starting antiretroviral therapy. The receptors derive from a woman younger than 35 with HIV.

The chain recombines TRBV16 with TRBJ1-1, with TRBD1 as a possible D gene (6 bases). Germline V gene lookup returns CDR1 KGHSY and CDR2 FQNENV. The CDR3 totals 13 residues. Trimming took 2 bases from V and 9 from J, leaving 13 bases between them. CDR3 protein: CASSQPSGAQAFF. The CDR3 region has the DNA TGTGCCAGCAGCCAACCTTCAGGGGCCCAAGCTTTCTTT.

The chain employs TRBV4-3 and TRBJ2-7; D gene uncertain. From germline, CDR1 is LGHNA and CDR2 YSLEER. The CDR3 covers 15 residues. V lost 4 bases and J lost 0, with 13 bases in between. The CDR3 DNA reads as TGCGCCAGCAGCCCCCAAATATCGAGCTCCTACGAGCAGTACTTC. Translated, it gives CASSPQISSSYEQYF.

The V gene is TRBV10-3, the J gene TRBJ2-7, with a weak D call TRBD1 (6 bases). Germline V gene sequence: CDR1 ENHRY, CDR2 SYGVKD. The CDR3 length is 15 residues. The V gene lost 7 bases and the J gene lost 4 bases, with 20 bases spanning the gap. The CDR3 reads CAITEDGGGRYEQYF. The CDR3 nucleotides read TGTGCCATCACCGAGGATGGTGGGGGCCGGTACGAGCAGTACTTC.

As to this clone: At one of its ends the junction is not consistent with the germline gene, which may arise from a read error. DNA for the CDR3: TGTGCCGGCAGTGAATCGACAGGGTATCCTAATGAAAAACTGTTTTTT. This encodes CAGSESTGYPNEKLFF. V and J are TRBV25-1 and TRBJ1-4; 7 nucleotides match TRBD1. Germline values: CDR1 MGHDK, CDR2 SYGVNS. This CDR3 has 16 residues. Together with reference TRBV25-1 and TRBJ1-4, the CDR3 gives the full variable domain: EADIYQTPRYLVIGTGKKITLECSQTMGHDKMYWYQQDPGMELHLIHYSYGVNSTEKGDLSSESTVSRIRTEHFPLTLESARPSHTSQYLCAGSESTGYPNEKLFFGSGTQLSVL.

The chain is built from TRBV2 and TRBJ2-5; possible D gene TRBD1, 5 bases. This CDR3 contains 12 residues. Between the trimmed V and J ends, which lost 4 bases and 5 bases, there was a span of 8 bases. Germline V gives CDR1 SNHLY, CDR2 FYNNEI. The CDR3 sequence: CASSGAGETQYF. The CDR3 DNA follows: TGTGCCAGCAGTGGGGCAGGGGAGACCCAGTACTTC.

The gene calls are TRBV28 and TRBJ1-2; D ambiguous. CDR1 is MDHEN, CDR2 SYDVKM, per germline. The CDR3 length is 11 residues. Trimming shortened V by 10 bases and J by 5 bases, and 11 bases separated the two germline ends. Here the CDR3 reads CATQTVYGYTF. As DNA, the CDR3 is TGTGCCACCCAGACTGTGTATGGCTACACCTTC.

The rearrangement joins TRBV7-2 to TRBJ2-7, with 11 bases that match TRBD2. Per germline, CDR1 SGHTA and CDR2 FQGNSA. This CDR3 spans 14 amino acids. The J segment lost 3 bases and the V segment lost 5 bases, leaving 3 bases of the junction unmatched. CDR3 loop: CASSTGLAGYEQYF. The CDR3 DNA sequence: TGTGCCAGCAGCACCGGACTAGCGGGCTACGAGCAGTACTTC.

The genes are TRBV28 and TRBJ2-7, with TRBD2 matching over 11 bases. V was clipped by 6 bases and J by 1 base; unmatched bases: 8. Germline V lookup: CDR1 MDHEN, CDR2 SYDVKM. This CDR3 spans 16 amino acids. CDR3 sequence reads: CASSSQLAGVSYEQYF. CDR3 nucleotide sequence: TGTGCCAGCAGCTCCCAACTAGCGGGAGTATCCTACGAGCAGTACTTC.

This clone was counted once. The chain has TRBV6-1 and TRBJ1-2, with 7 nucleotides matching TRBD1. Germline assignment: CDR1 MNHNS and CDR2 SASEGT. CDR3 length: 13 amino acids. V was pared by 4 bases and J by 5 bases, with 4 bases of the junction left unmatched. The CDR3 sequence is CASSGQGLYGYTF. DNA for the CDR3: TGTGCCAGCAGTGGACAGGGCCTATATGGCTACACCTTC.

J is TRBJ1-4 and V is TRBV20-1, with D unclear. This CDR3 spans 11 amino acids. Germline loops: CDR1 DFQATT, CDR2 SNEGSKA (reference sequence). V was trimmed by 5 bases and J by 8 bases, leaving 9 bases between them. CDR3 nucleotides: TGCAGTGCTTTTAAGAGAGAAAAACTGTTTTTT. Encoded protein: CSAFKREKLFF.

This clone was seen only once. V is TRBV6-5 and J is TRBJ2-2; D is unclear. The V gene's germline CDR1 is MNHEY and CDR2 SVGAGI. CDR3 size: 14 residues. The V and J ends lost 0 bases and 6 bases respectively, with 8 bases between them. In DNA form, the CDR3 reads TGTGCCAGCAGTTACTCGACTTTGCCCGGGGAGCTGTTTTTT. The encoded protein is CASSYSTLPGELFF.

The chain employs TRBV6-7 and TRBJ2-3; 10 positions match TRBD2. TRBV6-7 is an ORF for which the function is uncertain. Trimming removed 5 bases from V and 3 bases from J; junction bases left unmatched: 5. The CDR3 contains 15 residues. In DNA form, the CDR3 reads TGTGCCAGCAGTCTGACTAGCGGGCTTACAGATACGCAGTATTTT. The encoded protein is CASSLTSGLTDTQYF.

This chain joins TRBV6-1 and TRBJ2-4, with D perhaps assigned TRBD1 or TRBD2 (5 bases each). The CDR3 is 12 amino acids. Germline V gives CDR1 MNHNS, CDR2 SASEGT. Trimming took off 8 bases at V and 6 bases at J, with 11 bases between the two ends. The chain's CDR3 is CASYGGLNIQYF. The CDR3 DNA reads as TGTGCCAGCTATGGGGGATTAAACATTCAGTACTTC.

The V call is TRBV18, the J call TRBJ2-6; perhaps TRBD2 as D (5 bases). V was trimmed by 1 base and J by 0 bases, leaving 13 bases between them. CDR3 size: 18 residues. Germline V gene sequence: CDR1 KGHSH, CDR2 LQKENI. CDR3 DNA: TGTGCCAGCTCACCACAACTCGATGGACTCTCTGGGGCCAACGTCCTGACTTTC. It encodes CASSPQLDGLSGANVLTF.

The chain uses TRBV27 and TRBJ2-7, with TRBD2 identical over 9 bases. Germline V gene sequence: CDR1 MNHEY, CDR2 SMNVEV (reference sequence). With 5 bases clipped from V and 5 bases from J, the junction kept 7 bases outside the gene matches. The CDR3 length is 14 residues. The CDR3 DNA is TGTGCCAGCAGTATAGCGGGAGAACGGAACGAGCAGTACTTC. As protein: CASSIAGERNEQYF.

This clone appeared once. This chain links TRBV28 with TRBJ2-7; tentatively, D is TRBD1 (5 bases). V was trimmed by 3 bases and J by 3 bases, leaving 9 bases between them. The germline V gene has CDR1 MDHEN and CDR2 SYDVKM. CDR3 length: 13 residues. The CDR3 spells CASSFDRFYEQYF. The CDR3 region has the DNA TGTGCCAGCAGTTTTGACAGATTCTACGAGCAGTACTTC. Together with reference TRBV28 and TRBJ2-7, the CDR3 gives the full variable domain: DVKVTQSSRYLVKRTGEKVFLECVQDMDHENMFWYRQDPGLGLRLIYFSYDVKMKEKGDIPEGYSVSREKKERFSLILESASTNQTSMYLCASSFDRFYEQYFGPGTRLTVT.

The count of this clone is one. The chain is built from TRBV19 and TRBJ2-5, with unresolved D. This CDR3 has 14 amino acids. V lost 3 bases, J lost 2 bases, and 10 bases lay in between. Germline V CDR1 and CDR2: LNHDA, SQIVND (reference sequence). Written as DNA, the CDR3 is TGTGCCAGTAGTATGGAAACGGAGCAAGAGACCCAGTACTTC. It yields the protein CASSMETEQETQYF.

The gene calls are TRBV18 and TRBJ2-2, with D perhaps matching TRBD1 (6 bases). Germline values: CDR1 KGHSH, CDR2 LQKENI. The CDR3 runs 18 residues. V was shortened by 6 bases and J by 4 bases, with 24 bases between the two germline ends. Here the CDR3 reads CASSLTATGSYSTGELFF. CDR3 DNA: TGTGCCAGCTCGCTTACCGCGACAGGAAGCTATTCCACCGGGGAGCTGTTTTTT.